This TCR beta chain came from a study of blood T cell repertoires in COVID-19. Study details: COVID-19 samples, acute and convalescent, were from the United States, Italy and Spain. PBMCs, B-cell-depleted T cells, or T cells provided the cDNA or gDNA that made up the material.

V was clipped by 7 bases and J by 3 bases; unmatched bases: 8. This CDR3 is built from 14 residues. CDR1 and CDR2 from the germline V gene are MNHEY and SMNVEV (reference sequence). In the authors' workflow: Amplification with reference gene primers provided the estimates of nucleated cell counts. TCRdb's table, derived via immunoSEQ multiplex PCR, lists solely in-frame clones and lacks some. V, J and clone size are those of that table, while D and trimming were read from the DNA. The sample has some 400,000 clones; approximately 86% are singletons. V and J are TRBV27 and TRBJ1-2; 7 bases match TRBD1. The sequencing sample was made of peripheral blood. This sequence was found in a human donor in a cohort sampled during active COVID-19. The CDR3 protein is CASTATGLDYGYTF. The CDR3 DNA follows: TGTGCCAGCACCGCGACAGGGTTAGACTATGGCTACACCTTC.